Sequencing of this TCR beta chain was carried out in a study of blood T cell repertoires in COVID-19. Some clones are missing from TCRdb's copy, which holds only in-frame ones; the method was immunoSEQ multiplex PCR. Among roughly 180,000 clones listed, approximately 86% were seen once. Germline V gene sequence: CDR1 SQVTM, CDR2 ANQGSEA. The ends were cut back, 4 bases at V and 6 bases at J, with 15 bases in the middle. The CDR3 covers 13 residues. The sequence came from a man aged 60 to 69 who had recovered from COVID-19. Sequencing was done on a sample of peripheral blood. The chain combines TRBV29-1 with TRBJ1-2; D uncertain. As DNA, the CDR3 is TGCAGCGTTGCATTAAGCTTACGAAATGGCTACACCTTC. Its protein is CSVALSLRNGYTF. The full variable domain, with the rest looked up from reference TRBV29-1 and TRBJ1-2, is SAVISQKPSRDICQRGTSLTIQCQVDSQVTMMFWYRQQPGQSLTLIATANQGSEATYESGFVIDKFPISRPNLTFSTLTVSNMSPEDSSIYLCSVALSLRNGYTFGSGTRLTVV.